This T cell receptor beta chain was documented in a study of OX40 agonist ivuxolimab in advanced cancers. Across the whole study: Every 2 weeks, patients got intravenous ivuxolimab at one of six dose levels (0.01-10 mg/kg). Cancers in dose escalation were hepatocellular, melanoma, renal cell and head and neck.

The assay was immunoSEQ multiplex PCR, and TCRdb's table has in-frame clones only and misses some. The sample holds some 85,000 clones; roughly 84% are singletons and the top ten take approximately 0.67%. The germline V gene encodes CDR1 SGHTA and CDR2 FQGNSA. This CDR3 is 16 amino acids long. As regards this clone: A junction boundary mismatches the germline segment, possibly from a read error.

The sequencing used CD4+ or CD8+ T cells sorted from blood, collected in a trial of the OX40 agonist ivuxolimab. The J gene is TRBJ2-3, the V gene TRBV7-2, with TRBD1 as a possible D gene (7 bases). The clonotype was recovered from an adult with an advanced solid tumor such as melanoma, head and neck, liver or kidney cancer. CDR3 bases: TGTGTCAGCAGCTTACAGTCAGGGGGGTGGACAGATACGCAGTATTTT. It encodes CVSSLQSGGWTDTQYF.